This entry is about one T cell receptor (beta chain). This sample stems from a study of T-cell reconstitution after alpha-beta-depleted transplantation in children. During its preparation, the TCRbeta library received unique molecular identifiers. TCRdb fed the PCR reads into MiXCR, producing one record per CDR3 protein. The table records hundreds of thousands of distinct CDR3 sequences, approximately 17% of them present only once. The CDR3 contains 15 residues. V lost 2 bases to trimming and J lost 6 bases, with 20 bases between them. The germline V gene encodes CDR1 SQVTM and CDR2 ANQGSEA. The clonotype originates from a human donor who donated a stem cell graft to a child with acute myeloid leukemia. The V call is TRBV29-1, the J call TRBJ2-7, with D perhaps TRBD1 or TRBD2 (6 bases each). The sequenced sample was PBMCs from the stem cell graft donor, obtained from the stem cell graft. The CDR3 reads CSVELVGGRMGEQYF. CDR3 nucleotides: TGCAGCGTTGAATTAGTAGGGGGGCGAATGGGCGAGCAGTACTTC.